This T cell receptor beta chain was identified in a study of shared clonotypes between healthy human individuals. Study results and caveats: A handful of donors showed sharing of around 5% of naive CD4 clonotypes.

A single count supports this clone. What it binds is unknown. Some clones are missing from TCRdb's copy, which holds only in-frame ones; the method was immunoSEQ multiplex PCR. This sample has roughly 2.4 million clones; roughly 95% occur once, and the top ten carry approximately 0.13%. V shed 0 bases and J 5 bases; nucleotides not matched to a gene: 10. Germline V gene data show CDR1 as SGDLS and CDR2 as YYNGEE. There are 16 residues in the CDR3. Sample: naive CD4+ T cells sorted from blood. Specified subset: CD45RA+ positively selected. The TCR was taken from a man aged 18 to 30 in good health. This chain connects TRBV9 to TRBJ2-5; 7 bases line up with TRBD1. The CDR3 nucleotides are TGTGCCAGCAGCGTAGAAACGACAGGGCCAAGGGAGACCCAGTACTTC. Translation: CASSVETTGPRETQYF. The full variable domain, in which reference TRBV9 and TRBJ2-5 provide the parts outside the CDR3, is DSGVTQTPKHLITATGQRVTLRCSPRSGDLSVYWYQQSLDQGLQFLIQYYNGEERAKGNILERFSAQQFPDLHSELNLSSLELGDSALYFCASSVETTGPRETQYFGPGTRLLVL.